Sequencing of this T cell receptor (beta chain) was carried out in a study of T cell responses to AZD1222 COVID-19 vaccine. Method: immunoSEQ multiplex PCR; TCRdb's copy keeps in-frame clones and lacks some. Of 180,000 or so clones listed, 70% to 90% are singletons. The V end was cut by 3 bases, the J end by 6 bases, with 10 bases between. The CDR3 is made up of 13 amino acids. CDR1 is LGHNA, CDR2 YSLEER, per germline. This specimen was peripheral blood, taken on day 0 of AZD1222 vaccination. The origin of this receptor is an adult in good health. V is TRBV4-3 and J is TRBJ2-3; D uncertain. CDR3 coding DNA: TGCGCCAGCAGCCACGATATTACGGATACGCAGTATTTT. It yields the protein CASSHDITDTQYF.